This T cell receptor beta chain was sequenced during a study of T cells in localized non-small cell lung cancer. Deletions cut 5 bases from V and 3 bases from J, with 10 bases between. The germline V gene has CDR1 SGHTA and CDR2 FQGNSA. The length of the CDR3 is 13 residues. With regard to this clone: The antigen is unknown.

Study-wide findings and caveats: Longer overall survival was seen with higher T cell density measured in blood. Heterogeneity cannot be ruled out, as sequencing used one tumor region only. Adjacent lung tissue had a median around 50 of the top 100 clones found in the tumor. Of the tissues analyzed, uninvolved adjacent lung showed maximal T cell clonality, greater than tumor.

Clones were sequenced by immunoSEQ multiplex PCR, and TCRdb holds only the in-frame ones, with some missing. The profile shows tens of thousands of clones, around 81% of them singletons. The chain joins TRBV7-2 to TRBJ1-2; weak D call: TRBD1 (5 bases). The TCR sequence derives from a man aged 40 to 69 with stage II squamous cell lung carcinoma. The material sequenced was PBMCs, taken before any cancer treatment. The CDR3: CASSRRVDYGYTF. The CDR3 nucleotides read TGTGCCAGCAGCCGCAGGGTTGACTATGGCTACACCTTC.